This T cell receptor beta chain was sequenced during a study of blood T cell repertoires in COVID-19. J gave up 0 bases and V 2 bases, and 9 bases lay outside the gene matches. The CDR3 runs to 17 residues. Germline values: CDR1 LNHDA, CDR2 SQIVND (reference sequence). This table comes from immunoSEQ multiplex PCR, and its TCRdb copy is limited to in-frame clones, with some not included. The repertoire includes approximately 460,000 clones, roughly nine tenths of them detected once, and over 0.7% sits in the top ten. The chain employs TRBV19 and TRBJ2-7; the match to TRBD2 covers 8 bases. The receptor comes from a man aged 18 to 29 with COVID-19, enrolled during active disease. Sequencing was performed on peripheral blood. The CDR3 region has the DNA TGTGCCAGTAGTATATCCCTCCGGGGGGGCCTCTCCTACGAGCAGTACTTC. This translates into CASSISLRGGLSYEQYF. The entire variable domain, with the rest obtained from reference TRBV19 and TRBJ2-7, is as follows: DGGITQSPKYLFRKEGQNVTLSCEQNLNHDAMYWYRQDPGQGLRLIYYSQIVNDFQKGDIAEGYSVSREKKESFPLTVTSAQKNPTAFYLCASSISLRGGLSYEQYFGPGTRLTVT.